Below, 22 T cell receptor beta chains from the same sample are listed, as sequenced in a study of cytomegalovirus exposure and HLA in healthy donors. The primer mix had 60 Vbeta and 13 Jbeta primers. Clones were read by immunoSEQ multiplex PCR, and TCRdb kept only the in-frame ones, dropping some. The table shows approximately 180,000 clones, with about four fifths occurring only once. The sample consisted of PBMCs. These receptors came from a man younger than 45 in good health and CMV-seropositive.

The chain employs TRBV6-5 and TRBJ2-2, with TRBD1 identical over 8 bases. The CDR3 is 15 residues long. After removal of 6 bases from V and 7 bases from J, the junction contained 10 bases not matched to a gene. From germline, CDR1 is MNHEY and CDR2 SVGAGI. CDR3 protein: CASSRQGSRDGELFF. Here the CDR3 DNA reads TGTGCCAGCAGCCGACAGGGGTCCAGGGACGGGGAGCTGTTTTTT.

V and J are TRBV4-1 and TRBJ2-3, with 8 bases identical to TRBD2. The J segment lost 3 bases and the V segment lost 0 bases, leaving 8 bases of the junction unmatched. Germline V gives CDR1 MGHRA, CDR2 YSYEKL. This CDR3 has 17 residues. The CDR3 region is CASSQDPSGGGTDTQYF. In DNA, the CDR3 is TGCGCCAGCAGCCAAGATCCGAGCGGGGGTGGAACAGATACGCAGTATTTT.

The rearrangement links TRBV7-2 to TRBJ2-7, with 9 bases identical to TRBD1. In germline, CDR1 is SGHTA, CDR2 FQGNSA. The CDR3 is 16 residues long. The trim removed 5 bases at V and 6 bases at J, leaving 14 bases unmatched. The CDR3 region is CASSPRDRARRGEQYF. The CDR3 DNA is TGTGCCAGCAGCCCAAGGGACAGGGCCCGCCGGGGCGAGCAGTACTTC.

V is TRBV7-2 and J is TRBJ1-2, with 10 positions matching TRBD1. The CDR3 spans 18 residues. Germline values: CDR1 SGHTA, CDR2 FQGNSA. J lost 0 bases, V lost 2 bases, and 9 bases had no gene match. The chain's CDR3 is CASSLSTGGVRANYGYTF. The CDR3 bases are TGTGCCAGCAGCTTATCGACAGGGGGCGTTAGGGCTAACTATGGCTACACCTTC.

The chain couples TRBV27 to TRBJ1-4; 8 bases are a match to TRBD1. CDR1 and CDR2 from the germline V gene are MNHEY and SMNVEV (reference sequence). V lost 3 bases and J lost 6; bases outside the gene matches: 3. This CDR3 comprises 14 residues. CDR3 sequence (DNA): TGTGCCAGCAGTTTCAGGGGGCGAGATGAAAAACTGTTTTTT. This translates into CASSFRGRDEKLFF.

This clone was observed a handful of times. The CDR3 reads CASSLAGTGGNYGYTF. The CDR3 DNA reads TGTGCCAGCAGCTTAGCGGGGACAGGGGGCAACTATGGCTACACCTTC. The V gene is TRBV7-6, the J gene TRBJ1-2; 12 nucleotides line up with TRBD1. CDR3 length equals 16 residues. The germline CDR1 and CDR2 sequences are SGHVS and FNYEAQ. The ends lost 0 bases at V and 2 bases at J; junction bases unmatched: 1.

V usage is TRBV28 and J usage is TRBJ2-1, with a weak D call TRBD2 (6 bases). The CDR3 runs to 13 residues. The V end was cut by 4 bases, the J end by 8 bases, with 12 bases between. Per the germline V gene, CDR1 is MDHEN and CDR2 is SYDVKM. The CDR3 is CASSSGVRYEQFF. The CDR3 DNA is TGTGCCAGCAGTTCGGGAGTTAGGTATGAGCAGTTCTTC. Supplemented by reference TRBV28 and TRBJ2-1, the full variable domain reads DVKVTQSSRYLVKRTGEKVFLECVQDMDHENMFWYRQDPGLGLRLIYFSYDVKMKEKGDIPEGYSVSREKKERFSLILESASTNQTSMYLCASSSGVRYEQFFGPGTRLTVL.

The genes are TRBV4-3 and TRBJ2-5, with TRBD2 matching 8 bases. The germline CDR1 and CDR2 sequences are LGHNA and YSLEER. This CDR3 is built from 13 residues. After removal of 3 bases from V and 5 bases from J, the junction contained 2 bases not matched to a gene. CDR3 amino acids: CASSQGLDETQYF. In nucleotides, the CDR3 is TGCGCCAGCAGCCAGGGACTAGACGAGACCCAGTACTTC.

This clone was counted between two and nine times. The chain links TRBV9 to TRBJ2-3; 16 positions agree with TRBD2. The CDR3 length is 17 residues. The V gene's germline CDR1 is SGDLS and CDR2 YYNGEE. Losses at the gene ends were 3 bases for V and 6 bases for J; bases not matched to a gene: 7. CDR3 residues: CASSAGLAGGLRDTQYF. The DNA of the CDR3 is TGTGCCAGCAGCGCGGGACTAGCGGGGGGGCTGAGGGATACGCAGTATTTT. Drawing the rest from reference TRBV9 and TRBJ2-3, the complete variable domain is DSGVTQTPKHLITATGQRVTLRCSPRSGDLSVYWYQQSLDQGLQFLIQYYNGEERAKGNILERFSAQQFPDLHSELNLSSLELGDSALYFCASSAGLAGGLRDTQYFGPGTRLTVL.

V and J are TRBV4-1 and TRBJ2-5; 7 positions agree with TRBD1. Germline values: CDR1 MGHRA, CDR2 YSYEKL. This CDR3 has 14 residues. V dropped 4 bases and J dropped 5; count of bases not matched to a gene: 7. CDR3 amino acids: CASSPEQGWETQYF. The CDR3 nucleotides read TGCGCCAGCAGCCCAGAACAGGGGTGGGAGACCCAGTACTTC.

The chain joins TRBV5-4 to TRBJ2-1; TRBD1 aligns across 10 bases. With V trimmed by 4 bases and J by 3 bases, 4 bases remained unmatched. CDR1 SGHNT and CDR2 YYREEE come from the germline V gene (reference sequence). The CDR3 is made up of 15 amino acids. The CDR3 DNA follows: TGTGCCAGCAGCAGCGGGGACAGGGGCTACAATGAGCAGTTCTTC. It translates to CASSSGDRGYNEQFF.

The CDR3 loop is CASRGLGGTEAFF. The CDR3 DNA sequence: TGTGCCAGCCGGGGACTCGGAGGCACTGAAGCTTTCTTT. This chain joins TRBV27 and TRBJ1-1; D is possibly TRBD1 (5 bases). The CDR3 extends over 13 amino acids. Trimming removed 8 bases at V and 4 bases at J, with 14 bases between. CDR1 is MNHEY, CDR2 SMNVEV, per germline (reference sequence).

About this clone: Compared with germline, one end of the junction differs, possibly owing to a read error. The CDR3 region is CASSLGITDSPPF. The CDR3 DNA sequence: TGTGCCAGCAGCTTGGGCATAACCGACTCTCCCCCTTTT. The gene calls are TRBV5-6 and TRBJ1-1; D call uncertain. The CDR3 is made up of 13 amino acids. Germline values: CDR1 SGHDT, CDR2 YYEEEE.

This clone has more than one count but fewer than ten. The rearrangement links TRBV9 to TRBJ1-1; possible D gene TRBD1, 6 bases. Germline-derived CDR1 and CDR2 are SGDLS and YYNGEE. The CDR3 has 14 amino acids. Trimming pared 1 base from V and 6 bases from J, leaving 13 bases between. CDR3 nucleotides: TGTGCCAGCAGCGTAAGTGCAGGGGTATCTGAAGCTTTCTTT. Protein product: CASSVSAGVSEAFF.

CDR3 in amino acids: CASSAITSTSGRAHEQYF. The CDR3 DNA is TGTGCCAGTAGTGCCATAACCTCAACTAGCGGGAGGGCCCACGAGCAGTACTTC. The chain links TRBV19 to TRBJ2-7; 13 positions match TRBD2. Per the germline V gene, CDR1 is LNHDA and CDR2 is SQIVND (reference sequence). The CDR3 spans 18 residues. The trim removed 5 bases at V and 5 bases at J, leaving 15 bases unmatched. The full variable domain, completed using reference TRBV19 and TRBJ2-7, is DGGITQSPKYLFRKEGQNVTLSCEQNLNHDAMYWYRQDPGQGLRLIYYSQIVNDFQKGDIAEGYSVSREKKESFPLTVTSAQKNPTAFYLCASSAITSTSGRAHEQYFGPGTRLTVT.

This chain joins TRBV15 and TRBJ2-3; 7 bases fit TRBD2. CDR3 size: 15 residues. Trimming cost V 1 base and J 2 bases; bases outside gene matches: 3. Germline V gives CDR1 LNHNV, CDR2 YYDKDF (reference sequence). The DNA for the CDR3 is TGTGCCACCAGCAGAGTGGGGGGGTACACAGATACGCAGTATTTT. Translating gives CATSRVGGYTDTQYF.

J is TRBJ1-5 and V is TRBV6-5, with 7 bases aligning to TRBD1. The CDR3 consists of 14 residues. Losses at the gene ends were 5 bases for V and 2 bases for J; bases not matched to a gene: 3. Germline CDR1 and CDR2: MNHEY and SVGAGI. CDR3: CASSNTGGNQPQHF. CDR3 bases: TGTGCCAGCAGTAATACAGGGGGCAATCAGCCCCAGCATTTT.

The chain carries TRBV7-9 and TRBJ2-6; 12 nucleotides align to TRBD1. The germline V gene encodes CDR1 SEHNR and CDR2 FQNEAQ (reference sequence). V was clipped by 6 bases and J by 3 bases; unmatched bases: 9. The CDR3 covers 18 residues. The CDR3 sequence is CASRKTGTGGSGANVLTF. As DNA, the CDR3 is TGTGCCAGCAGAAAAACCGGGACAGGGGGCAGTGGGGCCAACGTCCTGACTTTC.

The J gene is TRBJ2-1, the V gene TRBV4-3; TRBD1 is a possible D gene (6 bases). This CDR3 spans 17 amino acids. The germline CDR1 and CDR2 sequences are LGHNA and YSLEER. Trimming stripped 0 bases from V and 6 bases from J, with 18 bases between. The CDR3 coding sequence is TGCGCCAGCAGCCAAGAGGGGGCGTCAGGGGCGAGCAATGAGCAGTTCTTC. It codes for CASSQEGASGASNEQFF.

This clone was observed a single time. The CDR3 DNA reads as TGCGCCAGCAGCCGACAGGGGGCTGATGAAAAACTGTTTTTT. It codes for CASSRQGADEKLFF. This chain links TRBV4-3 with TRBJ1-4; 10 positions match TRBD1. The ends lost 4 bases at V and 6 bases at J; junction bases unmatched: 2. Germline CDR1 is LGHNA and CDR2 is YSLEER. The CDR3 consists of 14 residues.

J is TRBJ2-2 and V is TRBV5-4; 12 bases are a match to TRBD1. Germline CDR1 SGHNT, CDR2 YYREEE (reference sequence). V lost 4 bases, J lost 7 bases, and 17 bases stayed unmatched. This CDR3 contains 19 residues. CDR3 amino acids: CASSEDRDRGQGFGGELFF. CDR3 DNA sequence: TGTGCCAGCAGCGAGGACCGGGACAGGGGGCAGGGATTTGGCGGGGAGCTGTTTTTT.

The J gene is TRBJ2-3, the V gene TRBV5-4; weak D call: TRBD1 (8 bases). Germline V gives CDR1 SGHNT, CDR2 YYREEE (reference sequence). The ends were cut back, 4 bases at V and 4 bases at J, with 16 bases in the middle. The CDR3 runs 15 residues. The CDR3 DNA reads TGTGCCAGCAGCCCTACAGGGGGGGACGCAGATACGCAGTATTTT. Its protein product is CASSPTGGDADTQYF.